Shown below are 14 T cell receptor beta chains from a single sample sequenced in a study of T cells in localized non-small cell lung cancer. Method: immunoSEQ multiplex PCR; TCRdb's copy keeps in-frame clones and lacks some. In the table there are some 49,000 clones, about four fifths of which are singletons. Sequenced here: peripheral blood mononuclear cells, sampled before any cancer treatment. The receptors shown here come from a man between 40 and 69 years old with stage III lung adenocarcinoma.

The V call is TRBV5-1, the J call TRBJ2-7; D is perhaps TRBD2 (5 bases). The V gene lost 0 bases and the J gene lost 3 bases, with 7 bases spanning the gap. Germline CDR1 and CDR2: SGHRS and YFSETQ. The CDR3 sequence is 13 residues long. Written as DNA, the CDR3 is TGCGCCAGCAGCTTGGAACGGGGCTACGAGCAGTACTTC. Its translation is CASSLERGYEQYF.

This chain uses TRBV9 with TRBJ1-6, with D uncertain. CDR3 length equals 15 residues. CDR1 is SGDLS and CDR2 is YYNGEE in the germline V gene. V was shortened by 2 bases and J by 5 bases, with 11 bases between the two germline ends. CDR3 DNA sequence: TGTGCCAGCAGCGTTGACGGAGCTGATAATTCACCCCTCCACTTT. Residues: CASSVDGADNSPLHF.

The CDR3 loop reads CASSLAGANEKLFF. CDR3 nucleotide sequence: TGTGCCAGCAGCTTAGCAGGGGCCAATGAAAAACTGTTTTTT. This rearrangement joins TRBV11-2 to TRBJ1-4; a weak D match, TRBD1 (6 bases). Germline values: CDR1 SGHAT, CDR2 FQNNGV. The CDR3 has 14 amino acids. Trimming cost V 1 base and J 5 bases, with 8 bases left between them.

V is TRBV12-5 and J is TRBJ1-4; no firm D call. This CDR3 spans 15 amino acids. Germline V gene lookup returns CDR1 LGHNT and CDR2 FRNRAP. Deletions cut 5 bases from V and 5 bases from J, with 15 bases between. The CDR3 region has the DNA TGTGCTAGTGGTCCACGGAGTGGAACCAATGAAAAACTGTTTTTT. Its protein product is CASGPRSGTNEKLFF.

The J gene is TRBJ1-5, the V gene TRBV27; 7 bases line up with TRBD1. The CDR3 has 17 amino acids. Germline V gene sequence: CDR1 MNHEY, CDR2 SMNVEV (reference sequence). V dropped 10 bases and J dropped 4; count of bases not matched to a gene: 19. The CDR3 is CATIYPVRTGKNQPQHF. In DNA form, the CDR3 reads TGTGCCACAATATATCCCGTGAGGACAGGAAAGAATCAGCCCCAGCATTTT.

This clone occurred many times. The chain links TRBV5-1 to TRBJ2-1; D gene unclear. This CDR3 region has 13 residues. Germline V lookup: CDR1 SGHRS, CDR2 YFSETQ. Trimming cost V 0 bases and J 3 bases, with 4 bases left between them. CDR3 in DNA: TGCGCCAGCAGCTTGGCCAACTACAATGAGCAGTTCTTC. Its translation: CASSLANYNEQFF.

The chain recombines TRBV5-1 with TRBJ1-1; no clear D. This CDR3 spans 12 amino acids. Germline CDR1 SGHRS, CDR2 YFSETQ. The ends were cut back, 4 bases at V and 3 bases at J, with 7 bases in the middle. The CDR3 bases are TGCGCCAGCAGCCCCGGTCACACTGAAGCTTTCTTT. As protein: CASSPGHTEAFF.

The rearrangement links TRBV6-5 to TRBJ1-2; D might be TRBD1 (5 bases). V was pared by 6 bases and J by 8 bases, with 16 bases between. The CDR3 is 13 residues long. Germline V lookup: CDR1 MNHEY, CDR2 SVGAGI. CDR3 sequence reads: CASRGAGTGGYTF. Here the CDR3 DNA reads TGTGCCAGCAGGGGAGCCGGGACGGGGGGCTACACCTTC.

In its sample, this clone was seen once. The chain uses TRBV19 and TRBJ2-7; TRBD2 matches 9 bases. The CDR3 runs 15 residues. Germline V gene sequence: CDR1 LNHDA, CDR2 SQIVND (reference sequence). After removal of 8 bases from V and 2 bases from J, the junction contained 10 bases not matched to a gene. The CDR3 coding sequence is TGTGCCAGTCAAGAAGCGGGGGGACTTACCTACGAGCAGTACTTC. This translates into CASQEAGGLTYEQYF.

Turning to this clone: The sample contains more than one DNA sequence encoding this CDR3. The chain joins TRBV30 to TRBJ2-7; the D is unclear. CDR3 length: 11 residues. The V gene lost 1 base and the J gene lost 3 bases, with 4 bases spanning the gap. Germline V gene sequence: CDR1 GTSNPN, CDR2 SVGIG (reference sequence). In DNA, the CDR3 is TGTGCCTGGAGTGGGAACTACGAGCAGTACTTC. Translation gives CAWSGNYEQYF.

This clone was observed a single time. The chain is built from TRBV7-8 and TRBJ1-4, with no clear D. The CDR3 is 16 amino acids. The V and J ends lost 1 base and 5 bases respectively, with 14 bases between them. Germline V gene sequence: CDR1 SGHVS, CDR2 FQNEAQ. CDR3 DNA: TGTGCCAGCAGCTTAGTCGGTACGCCTGGGAATGAAAAACTGTTTTTT. It yields the protein CASSLVGTPGNEKLFF.

V is TRBV19 and J is TRBJ2-2, with D possibly matching TRBD1 (6 bases). Germline CDR1 reads LNHDA; CDR2 reads SQIVND (reference sequence). CDR3 length equals 11 residues. Between the trimmed V and J ends, which lost 8 bases and 6 bases, there was a span of 7 bases. The CDR3 loop reads CASAGAGELFF. The CDR3 DNA follows: TGTGCCAGTGCAGGGGCCGGGGAGCTGTTTTTT.

The chain is built from TRBV5-1 and TRBJ2-1; D may correspond to TRBD1 or TRBD2 (5 bases each). Trimming took 0 bases from V and 5 from J, leaving 15 bases between them. The length of the CDR3 is 16 residues. Germline V gene lookup returns CDR1 SGHRS and CDR2 YFSETQ. CDR3 protein: CASSLGGRRGDNEQFF. The CDR3 DNA reads TGCGCCAGCAGCTTGGGGGGAAGGAGAGGGGACAATGAGCAGTTCTTC.

The V call is TRBV14, the J call TRBJ2-5, with a weak D call TRBD2 (7 bases). Germline CDR1 and CDR2: SGHDN and FVKESK. This CDR3 spans 15 amino acids. The V and J ends lost 2 bases and 3 bases respectively, with 13 bases between them. CDR3 in amino acids: CASSQLRGGEETQYF. As DNA, the CDR3 is TGTGCCAGCAGCCAATTAAGGGGGGGAGAAGAGACCCAGTACTTC.